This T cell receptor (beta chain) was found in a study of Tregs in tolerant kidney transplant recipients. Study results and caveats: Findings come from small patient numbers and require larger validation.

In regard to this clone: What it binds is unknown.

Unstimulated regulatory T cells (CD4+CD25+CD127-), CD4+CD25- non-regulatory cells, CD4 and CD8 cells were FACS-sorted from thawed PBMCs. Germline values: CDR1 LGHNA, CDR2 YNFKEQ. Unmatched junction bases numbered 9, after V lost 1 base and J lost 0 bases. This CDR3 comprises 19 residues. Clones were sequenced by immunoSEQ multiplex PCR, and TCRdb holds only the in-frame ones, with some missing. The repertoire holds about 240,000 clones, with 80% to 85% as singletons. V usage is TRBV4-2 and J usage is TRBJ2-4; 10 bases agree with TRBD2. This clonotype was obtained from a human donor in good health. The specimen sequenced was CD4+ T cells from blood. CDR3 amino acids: CASSQGKREGLLAKNIQYF. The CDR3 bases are TGTGCCAGCAGCCAAGGGAAGCGGGAGGGCCTCCTAGCCAAAAACATTCAGTACTTC.